This T cell receptor beta chain was captured by sequencing in a study of shared clonotypes between healthy human individuals. J was trimmed by 8 bases and V by 0 bases; bases with no gene match: 12. Germline values: CDR1 SGHTA, CDR2 FQGNSA. There are 16 residues in the CDR3. Authors' methods: ImmunoSEQ sequences covered only the junction and lacked quality scores; filtering therefore differed. The assay was immunoSEQ multiplex PCR, and TCRdb's table has in-frame clones only and misses some. V and J calls plus clone size are reproduced from that table; the DNA served to infer D and trimming. The data contain 2,100,000 or so clones, approximately 95% of them singletons.

The receptor comes from a man younger than 35 in good health. Source material: naive CD4+ T cells sorted from blood. The subset is: CD45RA+ positively selected. This chain links TRBV7-2 with TRBJ1-2; TRBD1 matches 7 bases. CDR3: CASSLAPVAGGEGYTF. As DNA, the CDR3 is TGTGCCAGCAGCTTAGCCCCCGTGGCAGGGGGAGAAGGCTACACCTTC.